The sequence of this T cell receptor (beta chain) was determined in a study of T cells after somatic rescue of genetic block. V lost 2 bases, J lost 6 bases, and 13 bases lay in between. The CDR3 has 14 amino acids. Germline V gene lookup returns CDR1 SGHNT and CDR2 YYREEE (reference sequence). The assay was immunoSEQ multiplex PCR, and TCRdb's table has in-frame clones only and misses some. Of about 7,000 clones detected, approximately 81% appear once; the ten largest clones hold around a quarter. Sequencing was carried out using peripheral blood mononuclear cells (PBMCs). The receptor comes from a boy aged 5-17 years. The rearrangement uses TRBV5-4 and TRBJ2-3; D not resolved. The DNA for the CDR3 is TGTGCCAGCAGCTTTAGTTGGGTGGCGGATACGCAGTATTTT. It is translated as CASSFSWVADTQYF.